This TCR beta chain emerged from a study of OX40 agonist ivuxolimab in advanced cancers. Study-level findings and limits: With doses of 0.1 to 3.0 mg/kg, CD4+ and CD8+ blood T cells had undergone clonal expansion by week 6. The antigen specificity of the peripheral T cells (those that were expanded) was not determined. A proportion of nonresponders additionally exhibited low normalized T-cell clonal expansion.

Concerning this clone: Its cognate antigen is unknown.

The CDR3 is 15 residues long. V shed 5 bases, J shed 4 bases, and the junction held 8 bases outside the gene matches. Germline CDR1 is SGHTA and CDR2 is FQGNSA. Only in-frame clones appear in the TCRdb table, and some are missing; sequencing was by immunoSEQ multiplex PCR. This table holds some 64,000 clones, 82% found once. V is TRBV7-2 and J is TRBJ2-1; 7 bases fit TRBD2. This TCR derives from an adult with an advanced solid tumor such as melanoma, head and neck, liver or kidney cancer. Material: CD4+ or CD8+ T cells sorted from blood, obtained in a trial of the OX40 agonist ivuxolimab. CDR3 in amino acids: CASSVSAGVYNEQFF. DNA of the CDR3: TGTGCCAGCAGCGTCTCTGCGGGAGTTTACAATGAGCAGTTCTTC.